This T cell receptor (beta chain) was obtained from a study of shared clonotypes between healthy human individuals. Study in general: Serving as donors were two women and a few men, whose ages spanned 18 to 49. Study-wide findings and caveats: The generation probabilities recorded for non-shared clonotypes fell below those of clonotypes shared by all four donors.

An assay was performed, and its level was deep. The assay was immunoSEQ multiplex PCR, and TCRdb's table has in-frame clones only and misses some. The table shows some 2,500,000 clones, with approximately 90% occurring only once. Germline V gives CDR1 LNHDA, CDR2 SQIVND (reference sequence). V was clipped by 4 bases and J by 11 bases, with 17 bases between them. The CDR3 spans 13 residues. The sample holds a few counts of this clone. Its target is not known. This sequence originates from a young man in good health. Some clones in this sample may be carry-over from other donors' samples. The sample was naive CD4+ T cells from PBMCs. Indicated subset: CD45RA+ positively selected. V is TRBV19 and J is TRBJ1-1, with D hard to call. CDR3 in DNA: TGTGCCAGTAGTACCTTTTCGACCATCAGGGCTTTCTTT. It translates to CASSTFSTIRAFF.